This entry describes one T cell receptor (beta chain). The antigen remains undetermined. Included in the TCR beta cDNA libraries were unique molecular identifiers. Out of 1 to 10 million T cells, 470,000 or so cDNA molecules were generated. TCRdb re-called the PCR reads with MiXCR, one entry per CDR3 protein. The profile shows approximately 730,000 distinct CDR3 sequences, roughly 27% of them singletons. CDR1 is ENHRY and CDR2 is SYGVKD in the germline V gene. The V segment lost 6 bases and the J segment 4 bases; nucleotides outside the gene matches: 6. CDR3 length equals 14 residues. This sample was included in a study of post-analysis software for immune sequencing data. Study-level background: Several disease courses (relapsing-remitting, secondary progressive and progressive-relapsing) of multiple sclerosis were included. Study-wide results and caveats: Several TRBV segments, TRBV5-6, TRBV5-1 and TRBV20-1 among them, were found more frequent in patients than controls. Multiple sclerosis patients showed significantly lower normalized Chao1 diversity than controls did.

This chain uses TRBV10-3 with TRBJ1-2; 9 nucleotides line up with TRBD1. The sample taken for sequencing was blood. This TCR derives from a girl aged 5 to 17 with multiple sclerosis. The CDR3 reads CAIRPGQGIYGYTF. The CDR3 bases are TGTGCCATCAGACCGGGACAGGGAATCTATGGCTACACCTTC.